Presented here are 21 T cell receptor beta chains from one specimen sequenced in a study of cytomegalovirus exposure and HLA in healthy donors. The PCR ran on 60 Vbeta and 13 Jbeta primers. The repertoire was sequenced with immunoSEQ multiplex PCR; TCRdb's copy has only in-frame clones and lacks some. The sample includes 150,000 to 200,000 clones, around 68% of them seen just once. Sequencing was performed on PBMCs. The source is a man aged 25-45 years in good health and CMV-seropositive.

CDR3 sequence reads: CASSTRRGETQYF. CDR3 bases: TGTGCCAGCAGCACCCGGAGGGGCGAGACCCAGTACTTC. This sequence joins TRBV21-1 and TRBJ2-5; no DNA check was done on the table's D call, TRBD2. TRBV21-1 is a pseudogene locus. The CDR3 length is 13 residues.

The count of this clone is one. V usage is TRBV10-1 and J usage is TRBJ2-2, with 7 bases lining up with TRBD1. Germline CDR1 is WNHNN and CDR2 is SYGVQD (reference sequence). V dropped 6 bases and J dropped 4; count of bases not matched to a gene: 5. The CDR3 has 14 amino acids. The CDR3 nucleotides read TGCGCCAGCAGCGAACAGGGGTTCACCGGGGAGCTGTTTTTT. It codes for CASSEQGFTGELFF.

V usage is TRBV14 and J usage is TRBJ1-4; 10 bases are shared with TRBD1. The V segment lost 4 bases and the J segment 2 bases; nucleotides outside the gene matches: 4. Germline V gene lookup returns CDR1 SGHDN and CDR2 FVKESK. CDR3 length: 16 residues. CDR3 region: CASSPWTGGTNEKLFF. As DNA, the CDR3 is TGTGCCAGCAGCCCTTGGACAGGGGGGACTAATGAAAAACTGTTTTTT.

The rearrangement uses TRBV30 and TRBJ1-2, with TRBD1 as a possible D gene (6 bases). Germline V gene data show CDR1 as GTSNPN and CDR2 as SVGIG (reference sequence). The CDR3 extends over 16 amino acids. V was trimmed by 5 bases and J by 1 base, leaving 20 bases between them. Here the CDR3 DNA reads TGTGCCTGGGTAGACAGGAACAGAACAAATAACTATGGCTACACCTTC. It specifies CAWVDRNRTNNYGYTF.

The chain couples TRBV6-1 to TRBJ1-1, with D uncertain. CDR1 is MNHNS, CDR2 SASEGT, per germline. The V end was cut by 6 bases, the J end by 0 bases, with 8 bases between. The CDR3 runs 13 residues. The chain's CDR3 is CASSPGLNTEAFF. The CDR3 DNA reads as TGTGCCAGCAGCCCAGGATTGAACACTGAAGCTTTCTTT.

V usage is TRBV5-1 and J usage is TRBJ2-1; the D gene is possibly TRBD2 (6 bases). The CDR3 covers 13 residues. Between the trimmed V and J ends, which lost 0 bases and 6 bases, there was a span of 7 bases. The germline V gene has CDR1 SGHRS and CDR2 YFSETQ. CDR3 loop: CASSLVTSNEQFF. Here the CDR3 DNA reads TGCGCCAGCAGCTTGGTGACTAGCAATGAGCAGTTCTTC.

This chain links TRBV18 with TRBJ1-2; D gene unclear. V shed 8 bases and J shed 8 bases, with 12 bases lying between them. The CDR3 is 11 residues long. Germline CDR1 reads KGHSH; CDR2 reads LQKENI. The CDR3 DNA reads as TGTGCCAGCGGAGCTATGAAGGGCTACACCTTC. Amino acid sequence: CASGAMKGYTF.

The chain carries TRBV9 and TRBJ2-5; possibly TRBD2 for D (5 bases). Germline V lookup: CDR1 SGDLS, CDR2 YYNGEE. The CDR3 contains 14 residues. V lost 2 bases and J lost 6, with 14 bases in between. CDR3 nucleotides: TGTGCCAGCAGCGTCTCCGCTGGGGAGAAGACCCAGTACTTC. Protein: CASSVSAGEKTQYF.

CDR3: CASSYTPNTEAFF. The CDR3 nucleotides read TGTGCCAGCAGCTACACACCTAACACTGAAGCTTTCTTT. The chain has TRBV7-2 and TRBJ1-1; D is ambiguous. Germline CDR1 SGHTA, CDR2 FQGNSA. The CDR3 runs 13 residues. Deletions cut 4 bases from V and 2 bases from J, with 8 bases between. The full variable domain, rest sourced from reference TRBV7-2 and TRBJ1-1, is GAGVSQSPSNKVTEKGKDVELRCDPISGHTALYWYRQSLGQGLEFLIYFQGNSAPDKSGLPSDRFSAERTGGSVSTLTIQRTQQEDSAVYLCASSYTPNTEAFFGQGTRLTVV.

The CDR3 spells CASSPPRGRGEQYF. The CDR3 bases are TGTGCCAGCAGCCCCCCCAGGGGCCGGGGTGAGCAGTACTTC. The genes are TRBV28 and TRBJ2-7; tentative D call: TRBD1 (6 bases). Germline loops: CDR1 MDHEN, CDR2 SYDVKM. There are 14 residues in the CDR3. With 6 bases removed from V and 7 bases from J, the gap between germline ends came to 19 bases.

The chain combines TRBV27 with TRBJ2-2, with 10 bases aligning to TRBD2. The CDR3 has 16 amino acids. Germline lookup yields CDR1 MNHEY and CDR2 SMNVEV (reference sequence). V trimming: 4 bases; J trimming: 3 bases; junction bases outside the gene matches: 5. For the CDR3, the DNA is TGTGCCAGCAGTTATGTAGGACTAGCGGACACCGGGGAGCTGTTTTTT. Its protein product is CASSYVGLADTGELFF.

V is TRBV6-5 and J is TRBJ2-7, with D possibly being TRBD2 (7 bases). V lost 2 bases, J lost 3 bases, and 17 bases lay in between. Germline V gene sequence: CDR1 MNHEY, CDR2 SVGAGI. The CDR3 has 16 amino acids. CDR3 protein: CASSYTLSGGVYEQYF. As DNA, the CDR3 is TGTGCCAGCAGTTACACCCTCTCGGGGGGCGTCTACGAGCAGTACTTC.

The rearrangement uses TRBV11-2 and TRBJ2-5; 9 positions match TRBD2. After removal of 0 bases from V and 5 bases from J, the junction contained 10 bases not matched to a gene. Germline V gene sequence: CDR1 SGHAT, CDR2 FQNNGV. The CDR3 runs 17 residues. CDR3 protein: CASSLDPSGTLEETQYF. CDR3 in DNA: TGTGCCAGCAGCTTAGACCCTAGCGGGACTCTGGAGGAGACCCAGTACTTC.

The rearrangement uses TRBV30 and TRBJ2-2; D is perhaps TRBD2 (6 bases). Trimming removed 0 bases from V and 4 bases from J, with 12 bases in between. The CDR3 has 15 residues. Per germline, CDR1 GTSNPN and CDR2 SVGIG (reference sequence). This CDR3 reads CAWSVELALTGELFF. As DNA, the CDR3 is TGTGCCTGGAGTGTCGAACTAGCACTCACCGGGGAGCTGTTTTTT.

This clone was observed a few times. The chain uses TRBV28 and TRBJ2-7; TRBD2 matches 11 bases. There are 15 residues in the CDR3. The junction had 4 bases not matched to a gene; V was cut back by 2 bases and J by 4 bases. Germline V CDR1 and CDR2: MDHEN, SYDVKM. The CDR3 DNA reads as TGTGCCAGCAGTTTAATTGTAGCGGGGGGGTACGAGCAGTACTTC. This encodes CASSLIVAGGYEQYF. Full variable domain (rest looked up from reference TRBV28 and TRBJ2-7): DVKVTQSSRYLVKRTGEKVFLECVQDMDHENMFWYRQDPGLGLRLIYFSYDVKMKEKGDIPEGYSVSREKKERFSLILESASTNQTSMYLCASSLIVAGGYEQYFGPGTRLTVT.

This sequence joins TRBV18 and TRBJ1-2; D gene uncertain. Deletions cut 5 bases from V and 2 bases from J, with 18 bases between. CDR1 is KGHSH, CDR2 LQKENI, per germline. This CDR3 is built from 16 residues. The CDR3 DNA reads TGTGCCAGCTCATCGAGGGCCCTGGATAAAAACTATGGCTACACCTTC. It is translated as CASSSRALDKNYGYTF.

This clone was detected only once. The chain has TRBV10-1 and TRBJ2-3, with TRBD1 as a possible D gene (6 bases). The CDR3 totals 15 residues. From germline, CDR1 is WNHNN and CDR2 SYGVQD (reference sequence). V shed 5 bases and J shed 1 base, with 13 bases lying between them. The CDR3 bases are TGCGCCAGCAGTACTGGACAGTTTCGCACAGATACGCAGTATTTT. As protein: CASSTGQFRTDTQYF.

The CDR3 DNA is TGCGCCAGCAGCCCCCGACAGTCCTACGAGCAGTACTTC. This translates into CASSPRQSYEQYF. The chain recombines TRBV4-1 with TRBJ2-5, with a tentative D call TRBD1 (5 bases). TRBJ2-7 explains the end of the DNA better; the J call may be wrong. This CDR3 is built from 13 residues. Germline CDR1 and CDR2: MGHRA and YSYEKL.

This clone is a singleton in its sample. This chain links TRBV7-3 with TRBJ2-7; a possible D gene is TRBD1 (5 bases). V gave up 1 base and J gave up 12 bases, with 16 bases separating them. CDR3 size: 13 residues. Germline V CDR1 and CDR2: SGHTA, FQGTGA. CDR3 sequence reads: CASSLMGRDVLYF. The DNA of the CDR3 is TGTGCCAGCAGCTTAATGGGCAGGGATGTCCTGTACTTC. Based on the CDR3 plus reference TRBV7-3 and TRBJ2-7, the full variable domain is GAGVSQTPSNKVTEKGKYVELRCDPISGHTALYWYRQSLGQGPEFLIYFQGTGAADDSGLPNDRFFAVRPEGSVSTLKIQRTERGDSAVYLCASSLMGRDVLYFGPGTRLTVT.

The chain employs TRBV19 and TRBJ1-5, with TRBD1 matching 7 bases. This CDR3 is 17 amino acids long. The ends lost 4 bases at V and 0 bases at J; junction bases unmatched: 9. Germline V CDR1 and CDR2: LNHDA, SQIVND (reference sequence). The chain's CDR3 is CASSTHRDSPSNQPQHF. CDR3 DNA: TGTGCCAGTAGTACTCACCGGGACAGTCCTAGCAATCAGCCCCAGCATTTT.

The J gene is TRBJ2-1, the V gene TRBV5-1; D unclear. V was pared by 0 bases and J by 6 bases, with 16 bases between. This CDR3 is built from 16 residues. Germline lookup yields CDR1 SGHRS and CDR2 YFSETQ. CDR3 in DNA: TGCGCCAGCAGCTTGGTGCCAGGCCACCAAGCCAATGAGCAGTTCTTC. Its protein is CASSLVPGHQANEQFF.